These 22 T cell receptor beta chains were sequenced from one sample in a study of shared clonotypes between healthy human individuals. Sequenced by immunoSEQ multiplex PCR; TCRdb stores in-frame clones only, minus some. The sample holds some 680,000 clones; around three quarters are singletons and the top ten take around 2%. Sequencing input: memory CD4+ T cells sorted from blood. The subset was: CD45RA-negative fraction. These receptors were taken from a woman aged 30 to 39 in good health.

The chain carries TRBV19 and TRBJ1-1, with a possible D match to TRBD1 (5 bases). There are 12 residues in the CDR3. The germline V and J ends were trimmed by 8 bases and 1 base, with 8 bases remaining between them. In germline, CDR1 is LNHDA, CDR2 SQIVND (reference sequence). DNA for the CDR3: TGTGCCAGTTGCGACAGGAACACTGAAGCTTTCTTT. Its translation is CASCDRNTEAFF.

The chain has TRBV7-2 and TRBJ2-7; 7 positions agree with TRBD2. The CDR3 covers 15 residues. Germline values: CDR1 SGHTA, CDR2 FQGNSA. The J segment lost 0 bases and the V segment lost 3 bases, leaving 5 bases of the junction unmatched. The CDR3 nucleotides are TGTGCCAGCAGCTTGGAAGCGGGGCCCTCCTACGAGCAGTACTTC. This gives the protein CASSLEAGPSYEQYF.

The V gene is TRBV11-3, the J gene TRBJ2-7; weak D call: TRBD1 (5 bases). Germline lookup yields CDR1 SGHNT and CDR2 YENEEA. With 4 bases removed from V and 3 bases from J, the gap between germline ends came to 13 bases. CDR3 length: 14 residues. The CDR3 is CASSSQGDSYEQYF. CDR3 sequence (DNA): TGTGCCAGCAGCTCCCAGGGTGACAGCTACGAGCAGTACTTC.

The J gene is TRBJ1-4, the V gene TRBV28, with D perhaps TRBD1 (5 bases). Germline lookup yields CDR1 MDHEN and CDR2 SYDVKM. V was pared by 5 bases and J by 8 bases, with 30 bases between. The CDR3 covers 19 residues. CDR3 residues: CASSTSTETLLAGGEKLFF. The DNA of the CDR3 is TGTGCCAGCAGTACCTCGACAGAGACTCTGTTGGCGGGTGGGGAAAAACTGTTTTTT. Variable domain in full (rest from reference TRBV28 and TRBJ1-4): DVKVTQSSRYLVKRTGEKVFLECVQDMDHENMFWYRQDPGLGLRLIYFSYDVKMKEKGDIPEGYSVSREKKERFSLILESASTNQTSMYLCASSTSTETLLAGGEKLFFGSGTQLSVL.

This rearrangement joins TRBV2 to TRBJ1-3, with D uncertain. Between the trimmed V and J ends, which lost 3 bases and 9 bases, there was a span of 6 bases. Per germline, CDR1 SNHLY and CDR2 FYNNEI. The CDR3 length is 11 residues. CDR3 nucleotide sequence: TGTGCCAGCAGTGATAAGGGCACCATATATTTT. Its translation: CASSDKGTIYF.

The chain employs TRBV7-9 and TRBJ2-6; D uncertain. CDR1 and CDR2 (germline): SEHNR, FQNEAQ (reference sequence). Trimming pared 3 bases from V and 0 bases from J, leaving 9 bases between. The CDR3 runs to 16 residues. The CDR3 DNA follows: TGTGCCAGCAGCTTGGCTTCGTTCTCTGGGGCCAACGTCCTGACTTTC. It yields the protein CASSLASFSGANVLTF.

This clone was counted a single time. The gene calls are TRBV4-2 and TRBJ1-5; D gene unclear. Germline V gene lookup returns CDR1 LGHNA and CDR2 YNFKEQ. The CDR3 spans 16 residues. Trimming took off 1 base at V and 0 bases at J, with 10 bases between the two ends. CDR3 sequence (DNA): TGTGCCAGCAGCCAAGGAGGGCAATATAGCAATCAGCCCCAGCATTTT. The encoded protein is CASSQGGQYSNQPQHF.

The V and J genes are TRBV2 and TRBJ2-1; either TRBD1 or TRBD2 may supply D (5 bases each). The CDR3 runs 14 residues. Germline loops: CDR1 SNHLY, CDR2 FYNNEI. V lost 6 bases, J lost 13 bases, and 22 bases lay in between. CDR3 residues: CASSKRPGPSNQFF. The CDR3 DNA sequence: TGTGCCAGCAGCAAACGACCGGGACCGAGCAACCAGTTCTTC.

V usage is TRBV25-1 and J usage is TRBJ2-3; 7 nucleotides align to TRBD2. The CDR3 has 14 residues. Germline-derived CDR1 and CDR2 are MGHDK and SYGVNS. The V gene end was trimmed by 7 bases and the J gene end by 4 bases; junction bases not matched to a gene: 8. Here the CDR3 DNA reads TGTGCCAGCACCCCCATAGCGGGTTCAGATACGCAGTATTTT. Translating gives CASTPIAGSDTQYF.

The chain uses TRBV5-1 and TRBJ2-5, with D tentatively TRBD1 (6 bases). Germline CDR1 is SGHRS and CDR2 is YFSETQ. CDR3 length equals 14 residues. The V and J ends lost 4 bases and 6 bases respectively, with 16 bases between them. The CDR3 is CASSPKTGMKTQYF. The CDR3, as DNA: TGCGCCAGCAGCCCTAAAACAGGGATGAAGACCCAGTACTTC.

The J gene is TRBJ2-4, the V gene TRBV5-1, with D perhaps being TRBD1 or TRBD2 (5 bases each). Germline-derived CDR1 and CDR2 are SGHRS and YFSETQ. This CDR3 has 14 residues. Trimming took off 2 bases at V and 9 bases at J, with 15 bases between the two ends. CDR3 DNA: TGCGCCAGCAGCTTACGGGGCGACCAGGGCATTCAGTACTTC. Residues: CASSLRGDQGIQYF.

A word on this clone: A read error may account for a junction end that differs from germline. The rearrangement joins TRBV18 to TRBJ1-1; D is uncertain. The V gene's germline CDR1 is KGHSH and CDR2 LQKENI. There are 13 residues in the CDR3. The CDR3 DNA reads TGTGCCAGCTCTCTCCCGGTGAAAACTGAAGCTTTCTTT. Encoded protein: CASSLPVKTEAFF.

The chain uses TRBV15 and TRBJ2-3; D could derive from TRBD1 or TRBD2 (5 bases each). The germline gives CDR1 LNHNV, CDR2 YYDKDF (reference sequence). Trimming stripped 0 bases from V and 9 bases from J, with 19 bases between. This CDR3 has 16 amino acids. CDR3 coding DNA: TGTGCCACCAGCAGAGATAAGGGACGGGGCATGGTGACGCAGTATTTT. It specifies CATSRDKGRGMVTQYF.

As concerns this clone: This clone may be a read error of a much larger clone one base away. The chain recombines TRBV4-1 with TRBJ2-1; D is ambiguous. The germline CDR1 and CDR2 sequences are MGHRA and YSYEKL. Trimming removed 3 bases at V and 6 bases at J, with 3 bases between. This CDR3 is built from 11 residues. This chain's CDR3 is CASSQSNEQFF. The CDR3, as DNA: TGCGCCAGCAGCCAGAGCAATGAGCAGTTCTTC.

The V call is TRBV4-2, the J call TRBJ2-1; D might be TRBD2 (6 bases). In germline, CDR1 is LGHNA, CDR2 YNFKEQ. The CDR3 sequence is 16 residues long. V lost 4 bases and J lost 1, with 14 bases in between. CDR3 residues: CASSLAGTRSYNEQFF. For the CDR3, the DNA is TGTGCCAGCAGCCTGGCCGGGACTCGATCCTACAATGAGCAGTTCTTC.

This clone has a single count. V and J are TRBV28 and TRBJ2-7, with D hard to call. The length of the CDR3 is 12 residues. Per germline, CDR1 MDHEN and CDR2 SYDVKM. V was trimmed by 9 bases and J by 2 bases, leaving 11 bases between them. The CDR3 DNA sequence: TGTGCCAGTGCATCAGAGACCTACGAGCAGTACTTC. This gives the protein CASASETYEQYF. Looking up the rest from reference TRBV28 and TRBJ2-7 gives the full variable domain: DVKVTQSSRYLVKRTGEKVFLECVQDMDHENMFWYRQDPGLGLRLIYFSYDVKMKEKGDIPEGYSVSREKKERFSLILESASTNQTSMYLCASASETYEQYFGPGTRLTVT.

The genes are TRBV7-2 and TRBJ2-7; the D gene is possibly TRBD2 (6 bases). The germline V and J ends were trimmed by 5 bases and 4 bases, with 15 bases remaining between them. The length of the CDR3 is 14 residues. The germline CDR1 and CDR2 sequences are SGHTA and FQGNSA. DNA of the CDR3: TGTGCCAGCAGCCCTGGCGGGACTTCTTACGAGCAGTACTTC. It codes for CASSPGGTSYEQYF.

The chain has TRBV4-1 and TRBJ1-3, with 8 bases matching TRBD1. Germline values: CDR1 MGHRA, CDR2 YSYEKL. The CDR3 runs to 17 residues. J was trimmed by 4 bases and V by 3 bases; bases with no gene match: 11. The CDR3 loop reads CASSHGRQGAKGNTIYF. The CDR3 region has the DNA TGCGCCAGCAGCCACGGCCGCCAGGGGGCAAAGGGAAACACCATATATTTT.

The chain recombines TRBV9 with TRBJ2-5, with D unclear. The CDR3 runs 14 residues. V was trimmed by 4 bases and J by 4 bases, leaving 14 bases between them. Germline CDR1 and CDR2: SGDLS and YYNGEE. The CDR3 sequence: CASSISIVGETQYF. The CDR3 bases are TGTGCCAGCAGCATTTCAATCGTGGGAGAGACCCAGTACTTC.

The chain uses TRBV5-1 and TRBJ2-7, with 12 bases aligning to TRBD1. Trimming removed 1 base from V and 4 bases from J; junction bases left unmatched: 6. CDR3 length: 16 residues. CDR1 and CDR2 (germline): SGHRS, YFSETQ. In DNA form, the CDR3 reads TGCGCCAGCAGCTTGTTACCGGGACAGGGGGCGTACGAGCAGTACTTC. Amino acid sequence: CASSLLPGQGAYEQYF.

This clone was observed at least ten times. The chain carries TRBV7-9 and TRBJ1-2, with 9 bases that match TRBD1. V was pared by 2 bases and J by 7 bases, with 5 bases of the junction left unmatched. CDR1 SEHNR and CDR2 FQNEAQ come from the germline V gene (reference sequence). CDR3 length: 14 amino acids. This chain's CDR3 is CASSLLQTGGGYTF. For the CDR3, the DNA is TGTGCCAGCAGCTTACTACAGACAGGGGGTGGCTACACCTTC. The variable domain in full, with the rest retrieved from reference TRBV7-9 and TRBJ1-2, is DTGVSQNPRHKITKRGQNVTFRCDPISEHNRLYWYRQTLGQGPEFLTYFQNEAQLEKSRLLSDRFSAERPKGSFSTLEIQRTEQGDSAMYLCASSLLQTGGGYTFGSGTRLTVV.

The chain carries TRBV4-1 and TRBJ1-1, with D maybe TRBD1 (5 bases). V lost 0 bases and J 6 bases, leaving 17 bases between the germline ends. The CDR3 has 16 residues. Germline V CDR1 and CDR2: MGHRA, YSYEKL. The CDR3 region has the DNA TGCGCCAGCAGCCAAGATCATTGGGGGGGGATCTCTGAAGCTTTCTTT. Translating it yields CASSQDHWGGISEAFF.